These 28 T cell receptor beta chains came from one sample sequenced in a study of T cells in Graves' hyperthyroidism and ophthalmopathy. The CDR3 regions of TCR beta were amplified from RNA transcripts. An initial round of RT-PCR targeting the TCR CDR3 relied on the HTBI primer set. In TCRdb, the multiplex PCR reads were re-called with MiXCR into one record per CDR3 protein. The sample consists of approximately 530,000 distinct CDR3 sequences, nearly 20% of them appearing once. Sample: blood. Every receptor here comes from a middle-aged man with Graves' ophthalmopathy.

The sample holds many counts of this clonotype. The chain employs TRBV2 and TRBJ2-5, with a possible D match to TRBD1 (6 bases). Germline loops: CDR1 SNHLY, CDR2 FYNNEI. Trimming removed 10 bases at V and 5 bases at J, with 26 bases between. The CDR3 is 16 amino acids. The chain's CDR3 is CATGRNTGTSVETQYF. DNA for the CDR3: TGTGCCACCGGCCGTAATACAGGGACAAGCGTGGAGACCCAGTACTTC.

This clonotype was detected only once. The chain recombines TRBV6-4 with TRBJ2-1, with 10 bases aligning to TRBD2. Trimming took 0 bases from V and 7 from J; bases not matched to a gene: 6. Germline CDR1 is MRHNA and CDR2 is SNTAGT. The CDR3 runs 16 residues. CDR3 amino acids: CASSDSPSGRMNEQFF. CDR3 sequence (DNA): TGTGCCAGCAGTGACTCGCCTAGCGGGAGAATGAATGAGCAGTTCTTC.

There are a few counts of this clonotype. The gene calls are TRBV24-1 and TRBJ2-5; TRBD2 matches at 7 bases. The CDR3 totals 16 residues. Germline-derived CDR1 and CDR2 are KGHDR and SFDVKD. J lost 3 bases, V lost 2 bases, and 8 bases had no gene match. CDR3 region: CATSDYSGAGEETQYF. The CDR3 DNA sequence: TGTGCCACCAGTGATTACTCTGGGGCGGGAGAAGAGACCCAGTACTTC.

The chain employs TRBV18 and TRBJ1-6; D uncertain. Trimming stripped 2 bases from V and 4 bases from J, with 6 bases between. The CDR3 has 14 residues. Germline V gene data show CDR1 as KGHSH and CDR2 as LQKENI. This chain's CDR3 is CASSPDGYNSPLHF. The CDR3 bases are TGTGCCAGCTCACCAGACGGTTATAATTCACCCCTCCACTTT.

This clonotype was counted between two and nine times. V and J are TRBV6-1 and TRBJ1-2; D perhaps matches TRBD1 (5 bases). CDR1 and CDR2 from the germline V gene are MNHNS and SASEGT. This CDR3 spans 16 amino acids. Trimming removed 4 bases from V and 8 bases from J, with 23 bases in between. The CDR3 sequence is CASSVHGTPRGRGYTF. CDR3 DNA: TGTGCCAGCAGTGTCCACGGGACGCCCCGCGGACGCGGCTACACCTTC.

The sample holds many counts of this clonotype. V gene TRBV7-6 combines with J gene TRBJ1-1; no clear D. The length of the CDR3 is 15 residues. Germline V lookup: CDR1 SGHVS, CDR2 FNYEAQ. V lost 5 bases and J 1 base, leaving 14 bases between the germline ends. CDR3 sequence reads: CASSATRQPNTEAFF. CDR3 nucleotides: TGTGCCAGCAGCGCCACCAGGCAGCCGAACACTGAAGCTTTCTTT.

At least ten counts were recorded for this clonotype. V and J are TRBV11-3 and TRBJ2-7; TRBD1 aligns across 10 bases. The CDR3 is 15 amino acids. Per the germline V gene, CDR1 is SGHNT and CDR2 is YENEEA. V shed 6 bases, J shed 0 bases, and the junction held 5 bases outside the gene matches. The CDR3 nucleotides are TGTGCCAGCAGTCCTGGGACAGGGGCCTCCTACGAGCAGTACTTC. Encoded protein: CASSPGTGASYEQYF.

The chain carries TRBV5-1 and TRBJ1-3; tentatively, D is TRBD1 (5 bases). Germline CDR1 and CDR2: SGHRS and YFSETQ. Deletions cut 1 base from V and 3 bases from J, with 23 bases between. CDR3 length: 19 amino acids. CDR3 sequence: CASSLRSPGTGVGGNTIYF. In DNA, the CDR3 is TGCGCCAGCAGCTTGAGGAGCCCCGGGACCGGAGTTGGTGGAAACACCATATATTTT. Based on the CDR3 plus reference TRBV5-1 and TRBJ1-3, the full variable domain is KAGVTQTPRYLIKTRGQQVTLSCSPISGHRSVSWYQQTPGQGLQFLFEYFSETQRNKGNFPGRFSGRQFSNSRSEMNVSTLELGDSALYLCASSLRSPGTGVGGNTIYFGEGSWLTVV.

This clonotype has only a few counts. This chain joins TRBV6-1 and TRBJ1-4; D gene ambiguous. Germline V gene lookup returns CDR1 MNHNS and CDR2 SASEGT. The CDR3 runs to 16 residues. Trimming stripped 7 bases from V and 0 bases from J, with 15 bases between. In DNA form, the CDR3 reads TGTGCCAGCAAAGAAATAGAAGTCGCAACTAATGAAAAACTGTTTTTT. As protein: CASKEIEVATNEKLFF.

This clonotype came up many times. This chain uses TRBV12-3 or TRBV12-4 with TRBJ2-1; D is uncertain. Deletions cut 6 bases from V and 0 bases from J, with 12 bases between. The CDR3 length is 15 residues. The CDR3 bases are TGTGCCAGCAGATCTCAAATGAGCTCCTACAATGAGCAGTTCTTC. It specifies CASRSQMSSYNEQFF.

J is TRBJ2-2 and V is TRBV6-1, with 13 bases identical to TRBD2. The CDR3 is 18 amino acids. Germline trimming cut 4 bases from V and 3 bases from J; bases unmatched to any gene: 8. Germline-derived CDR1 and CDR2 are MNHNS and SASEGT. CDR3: CASSGRTSGGYYTGELFF. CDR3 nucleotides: TGTGCCAGCAGTGGCAGGACTAGCGGGGGCTATTACACCGGGGAGCTGTTTTTT.

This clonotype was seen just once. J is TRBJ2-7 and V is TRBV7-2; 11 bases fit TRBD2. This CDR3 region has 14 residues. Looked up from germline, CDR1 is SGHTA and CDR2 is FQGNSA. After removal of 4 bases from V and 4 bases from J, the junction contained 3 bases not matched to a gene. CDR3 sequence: CASSYWTSGYEQYF. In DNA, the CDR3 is TGTGCCAGCAGCTATTGGACTAGCGGGTACGAGCAGTACTTC.

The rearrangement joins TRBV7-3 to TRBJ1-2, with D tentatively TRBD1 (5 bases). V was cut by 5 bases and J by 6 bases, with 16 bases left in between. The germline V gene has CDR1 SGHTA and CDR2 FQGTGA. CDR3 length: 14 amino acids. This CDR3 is CASSQRTTEDGYTF. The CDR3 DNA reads TGTGCCAGCAGCCAACGGACAACGGAGGATGGCTACACCTTC.

CDR3 sequence reads: CSALNTGYGTDTQYF. The CDR3 coding sequence is TGCAGTGCCCTAAACACAGGGTATGGCACAGATACGCAGTATTTT. The chain combines TRBV20-1 with TRBJ2-3; weak D call: TRBD1 (6 bases). The germline V gene encodes CDR1 DFQATT and CDR2 SNEGSKA (reference sequence). With 6 bases removed from V and 1 base from J, the gap between germline ends came to 17 bases. The CDR3 has 15 amino acids.

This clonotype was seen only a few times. The CDR3 spells CASRLRAGNSPLHF. DNA for the CDR3: TGTGCCAGCAGGTTACGGGCCGGCAATTCACCCCTCCACTTT. The chain recombines TRBV12-3 or TRBV12-4 with TRBJ1-6; no firm D call. Trimming removed 6 bases from V and 7 bases from J, with 13 bases in between. The CDR3 extends over 14 amino acids.

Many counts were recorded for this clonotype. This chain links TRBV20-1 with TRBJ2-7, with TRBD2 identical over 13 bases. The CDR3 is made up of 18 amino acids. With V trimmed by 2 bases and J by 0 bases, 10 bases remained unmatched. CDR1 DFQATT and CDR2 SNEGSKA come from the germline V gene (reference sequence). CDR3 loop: CSARPNGLAGAHSYEQYF. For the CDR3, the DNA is TGCAGTGCTAGACCCAACGGACTAGCGGGAGCGCACTCCTACGAGCAGTACTTC.

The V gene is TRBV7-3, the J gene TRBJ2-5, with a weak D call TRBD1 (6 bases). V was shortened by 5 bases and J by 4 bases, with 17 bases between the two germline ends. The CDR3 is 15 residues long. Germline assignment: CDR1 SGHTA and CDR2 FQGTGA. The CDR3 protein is CASSEARGSGETQYF. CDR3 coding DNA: TGTGCCAGCAGCGAGGCAAGGGGGTCCGGAGAGACCCAGTACTTC. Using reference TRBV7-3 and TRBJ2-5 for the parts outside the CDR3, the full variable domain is GAGVSQTPSNKVTEKGKYVELRCDPISGHTALYWYRQSLGQGPEFLIYFQGTGAADDSGLPNDRFFAVRPEGSVSTLKIQRTERGDSAVYLCASSEARGSGETQYFGPGTRLLVL.

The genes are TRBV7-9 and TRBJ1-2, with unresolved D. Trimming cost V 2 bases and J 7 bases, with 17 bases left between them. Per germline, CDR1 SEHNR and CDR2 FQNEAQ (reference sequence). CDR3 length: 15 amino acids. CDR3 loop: CASSLYPPRVGGYTF. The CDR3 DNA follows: TGTGCCAGCAGCTTATACCCCCCGAGGGTGGGTGGCTACACCTTC.

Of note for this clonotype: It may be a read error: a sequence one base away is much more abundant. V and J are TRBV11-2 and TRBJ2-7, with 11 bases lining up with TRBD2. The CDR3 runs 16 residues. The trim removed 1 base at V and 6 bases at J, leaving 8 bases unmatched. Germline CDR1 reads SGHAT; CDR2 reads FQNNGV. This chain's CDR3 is CASSLGLAGGQSEQYF. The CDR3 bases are TGTGCCAGCAGCTTAGGTCTAGCGGGAGGTCAAAGCGAGCAGTACTTC.

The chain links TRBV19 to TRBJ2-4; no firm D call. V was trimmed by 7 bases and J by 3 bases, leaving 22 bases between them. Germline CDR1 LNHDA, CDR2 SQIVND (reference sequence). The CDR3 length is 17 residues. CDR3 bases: TGTGCCAGTACCCCGGAAAGGACCGCTTCGGGCAAAAACATTCAGTACTTC. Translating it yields CASTPERTASGKNIQYF.

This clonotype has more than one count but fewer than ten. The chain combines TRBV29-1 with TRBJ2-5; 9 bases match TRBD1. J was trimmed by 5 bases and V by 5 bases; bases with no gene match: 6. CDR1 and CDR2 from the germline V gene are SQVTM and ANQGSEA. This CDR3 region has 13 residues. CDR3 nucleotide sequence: TGCAGCGTTCAACAGGGGGCAGGGGAGACCCAGTACTTC. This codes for CSVQQGAGETQYF.

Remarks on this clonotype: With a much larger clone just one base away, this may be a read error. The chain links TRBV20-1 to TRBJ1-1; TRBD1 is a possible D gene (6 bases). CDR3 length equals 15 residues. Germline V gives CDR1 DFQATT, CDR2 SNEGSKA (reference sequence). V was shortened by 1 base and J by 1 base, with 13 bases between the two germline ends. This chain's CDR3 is CSARGPQGGNTEAFF. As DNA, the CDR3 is TGCAGTGCTAGAGGTCCACAGGGAGGGAACACTGAAGCTTTCTTT.

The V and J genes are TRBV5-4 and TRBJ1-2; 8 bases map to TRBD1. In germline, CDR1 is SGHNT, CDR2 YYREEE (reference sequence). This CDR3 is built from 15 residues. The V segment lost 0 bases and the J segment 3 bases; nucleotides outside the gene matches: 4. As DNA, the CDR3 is TGTGCCAGCAGCTTGGAATCAGGGGGCTACTATGGCTACACCTTC. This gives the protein CASSLESGGYYGYTF.

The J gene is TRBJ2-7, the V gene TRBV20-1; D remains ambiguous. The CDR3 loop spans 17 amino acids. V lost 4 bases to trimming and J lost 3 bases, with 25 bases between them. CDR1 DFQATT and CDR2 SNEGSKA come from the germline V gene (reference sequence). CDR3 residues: CSANILKASSLYYEQYF. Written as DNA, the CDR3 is TGCAGTGCTAACATACTGAAAGCTAGTTCCCTGTACTACGAGCAGTACTTC.

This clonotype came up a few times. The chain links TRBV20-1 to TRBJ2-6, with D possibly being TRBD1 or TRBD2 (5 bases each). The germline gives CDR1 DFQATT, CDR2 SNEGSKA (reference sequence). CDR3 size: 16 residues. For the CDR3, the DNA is TGCAGCGGTCTGGGCCGGGACCTTGTGGGGGCCAACGTCCTGACTTTC. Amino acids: CSGLGRDLVGANVLTF.

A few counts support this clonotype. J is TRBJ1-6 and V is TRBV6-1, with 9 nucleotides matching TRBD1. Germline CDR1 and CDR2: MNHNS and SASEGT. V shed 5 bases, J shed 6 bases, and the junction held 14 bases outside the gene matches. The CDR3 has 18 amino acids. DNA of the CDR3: TGTGCCAGCAGTAGTCCCGGGACAGGGATGGGCTTTAATTCACCCCTCCACTTT. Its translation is CASSSPGTGMGFNSPLHF.

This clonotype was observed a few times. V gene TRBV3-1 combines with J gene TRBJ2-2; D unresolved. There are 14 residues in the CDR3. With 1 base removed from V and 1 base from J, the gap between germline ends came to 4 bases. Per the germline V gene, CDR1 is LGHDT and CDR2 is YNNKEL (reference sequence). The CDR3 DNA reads TGTGCCAGCAGCCAAGCCTGGAACACCGGGGAGCTGTTTTTT. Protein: CASSQAWNTGELFF.

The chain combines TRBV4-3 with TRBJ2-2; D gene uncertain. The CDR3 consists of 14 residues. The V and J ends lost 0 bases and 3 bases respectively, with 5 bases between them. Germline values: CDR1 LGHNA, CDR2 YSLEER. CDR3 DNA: TGCGCCAGCAGCCAAGATGTTCACACCGGGGAGCTGTTTTTT. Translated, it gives CASSQDVHTGELFF.